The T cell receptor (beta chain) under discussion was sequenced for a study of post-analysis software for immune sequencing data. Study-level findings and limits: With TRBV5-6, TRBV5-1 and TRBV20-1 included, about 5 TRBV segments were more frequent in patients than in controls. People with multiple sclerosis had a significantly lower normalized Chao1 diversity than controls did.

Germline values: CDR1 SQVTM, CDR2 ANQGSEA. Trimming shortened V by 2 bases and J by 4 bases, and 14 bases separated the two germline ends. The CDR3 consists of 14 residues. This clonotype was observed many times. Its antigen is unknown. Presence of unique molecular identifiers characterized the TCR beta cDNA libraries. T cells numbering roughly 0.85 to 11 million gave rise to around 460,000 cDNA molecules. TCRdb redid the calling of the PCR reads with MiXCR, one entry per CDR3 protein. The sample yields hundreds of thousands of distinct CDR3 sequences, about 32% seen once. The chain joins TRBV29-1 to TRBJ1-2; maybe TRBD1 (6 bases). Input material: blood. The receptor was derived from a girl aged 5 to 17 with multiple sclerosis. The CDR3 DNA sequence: TGCAGCGTTGAAACTCTCGACAGGAGCTATGGCTACACCTTC. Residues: CSVETLDRSYGYTF.